These 19 T cell receptor beta chains share one sample of origin, sequenced in a study of blood T cell repertoires in COVID-19. The method was immunoSEQ multiplex PCR; TCRdb's version includes in-frame clones alone and lacks a portion of them. The sample includes over 250,000 clones, more than 75% seen only once; the top ten take 2% to 2.5%. Sequencing was carried out using PBMCs or T cells enriched from blood (not recorded which). The receptors were gathered from a woman aged 60 to 75 in a cohort exposed to, infected with or recovered from COVID-19 (not recorded which).

The rearrangement joins TRBV13 to TRBJ2-3, with 11 bases aligning to TRBD2. Trimming removed 3 bases from V and 0 bases from J; junction bases left unmatched: 8. The CDR3 totals 18 residues. Germline V gene data show CDR1 as PRHDT and CDR2 as FYEKMQ (reference sequence). The CDR3 DNA reads TGTGCCAGCAGCTTGGGACTAGCGGTAAACCCTAGCACAGATACGCAGTATTTT. Translated: CASSLGLAVNPSTDTQYF.

The chain employs TRBV6-5 and TRBJ2-3; tentative D call: TRBD2 (5 bases). The CDR3 consists of 15 residues. The ends were cut back, 0 bases at V and 2 bases at J, with 9 bases in the middle. CDR1 and CDR2 from the germline V gene are MNHEY and SVGAGI. CDR3 loop: CASSYSRGFTDTQYF. In DNA form, the CDR3 reads TGTGCCAGCAGTTACTCTCGGGGTTTCACAGATACGCAGTATTTT.

The chain links TRBV7-3 to TRBJ2-1; 7 bases are a match to TRBD2. CDR1 and CDR2 (germline): SGHTA, FQGTGA. J was trimmed by 0 bases and V by 5 bases; bases with no gene match: 4. The CDR3 extends over 15 amino acids. The DNA of the CDR3 is TGTGCCAGCAGCCAGGGACTAAGCTCCTACAATGAGCAGTTCTTC. This encodes CASSQGLSSYNEQFF. Based on the CDR3 plus reference TRBV7-3 and TRBJ2-1, the full variable domain is GAGVSQTPSNKVTEKGKYVELRCDPISGHTALYWYRQSLGQGPEFLIYFQGTGAADDSGLPNDRFFAVRPEGSVSTLKIQRTERGDSAVYLCASSQGLSSYNEQFFGPGTRLTVL.

The table lists this clone with a count of one. The V and J genes are TRBV30 and TRBJ1-5, with D perhaps matching TRBD1 (6 bases). The CDR3 is made up of 15 amino acids. Germline CDR1 is GTSNPN and CDR2 is SVGIG (reference sequence). The V end was cut by 2 bases, the J end by 1 base, with 12 bases between. DNA of the CDR3: TGTGCCTGGAGTATTAGCAGGGGCAGCAATCAGCCCCAGCATTTT. It translates to CAWSISRGSNQPQHF. Full variable domain (rest looked up from reference TRBV30 and TRBJ1-5): SQTIHQWPATLVQPVGSPLSLECTVEGTSNPNLYWYRQAAGRGLQLLFYSVGIGQISSEVPQNLSASRPQDRQFILSSKKLLLSDSGFYLCAWSISRGSNQPQHFGDGTRLSIL.

This chain's CDR3 is CSAQGPGELFF. DNA for the CDR3: TGCAGTGCTCAGGGGCCCGGGGAGCTGTTTTTT. V usage is TRBV20-1 and J usage is TRBJ2-2; a possible D gene is TRBD1 (6 bases). This CDR3 region has 11 residues. The V end was cut by 5 bases, the J end by 6 bases, with 7 bases between. Germline CDR1 reads DFQATT; CDR2 reads SNEGSKA (reference sequence).

V gene TRBV28 combines with J gene TRBJ2-7; D might be TRBD2 (6 bases). The CDR3 spans 15 residues. Germline CDR1 reads MDHEN; CDR2 reads SYDVKM. Trimming stripped 4 bases from V and 3 bases from J, with 16 bases between. In DNA form, the CDR3 reads TGTGCCAGCAGTTCCGTAGCGGCAAACTACTACGAGCAGTACTTC. Residues: CASSSVAANYYEQYF.

Note on this clone: One end of the junction fails to match germline, which may point to a read error. The V and J genes are TRBV7-7 and TRBJ2-5; 9 bases are a match to TRBD1. Germline V lookup: CDR1 SSHAT, CDR2 FNYEAQ (reference sequence). CDR3 length: 16 residues. In DNA, the CDR3 is TGTGCTAGCAGCTTAGCGGTTTCCGGGACAGGGTTGATCCAGTACTTC. Protein: CASSLAVSGTGLIQYF.

The rearrangement links TRBV11-2 to TRBJ2-5, with D tentatively TRBD2 (6 bases). Trimming cost V 2 bases and J 6 bases, with 19 bases left between them. This CDR3 has 16 residues. Germline-derived CDR1 and CDR2 are SGHAT and FQNNGV. The CDR3 protein is CASSLNHGGTVKTQYF. DNA of the CDR3: TGTGCCAGCAGCTTAAATCACGGCGGGACTGTAAAGACCCAGTACTTC.

The chain employs TRBV25-1 and TRBJ2-5; tentative D call: TRBD2 (5 bases). Germline lookup yields CDR1 MGHDK and CDR2 SYGVNS. The CDR3 extends over 13 amino acids. Deletions cut 4 bases from V and 5 bases from J, with 11 bases between. This CDR3 is CASSGGAAETQYF. The CDR3 bases are TGTGCCAGCAGTGGAGGAGCGGCGGAGACCCAGTACTTC.

The chain carries TRBV28 and TRBJ1-2; tentatively, D is TRBD1 (5 bases). The CDR3 covers 13 residues. CDR1 and CDR2 from the germline V gene are MDHEN and SYDVKM. The V end lost 3 bases, the J end lost 5 bases, and 10 bases lay between the germline ends. The CDR3 DNA reads TGTGCCAGCAGTTTGGGGCCTCTGTATGGCTACACCTTC. Residues: CASSLGPLYGYTF.

The chain joins TRBV19 to TRBJ1-4; D not certain. The germline V gene has CDR1 LNHDA and CDR2 SQIVND (reference sequence). V was trimmed by 2 bases and J by 4 bases, leaving 17 bases between them. This CDR3 has 17 amino acids. This CDR3 is CASSIRRSRQFNEKLFF. For the CDR3, the DNA is TGTGCCAGTAGTATACGGAGGTCGCGACAATTTAATGAAAAACTGTTTTTT.

V usage is TRBV7-3 and J usage is TRBJ1-2; perhaps TRBD1 as D (6 bases). V dropped 5 bases and J dropped 7 bases, with 14 bases sitting between them. This CDR3 has 13 amino acids. Germline V lookup: CDR1 SGHTA, CDR2 FQGTGA. This CDR3 reads CASSVDRLSGYTF. CDR3 sequence (DNA): TGTGCCAGCAGCGTCGACAGGTTAAGTGGCTACACCTTC.

This clone was seen a few times. The chain has TRBV7-2 and TRBJ2-7; a weak D match, TRBD2 (6 bases). Germline lookup yields CDR1 SGHTA and CDR2 FQGNSA. The CDR3 has 14 amino acids. V dropped 7 bases and J dropped 6 bases, with 19 bases sitting between them. The CDR3 reads CASTLSSVGGEQYF. Written as DNA, the CDR3 is TGTGCCAGCACTCTATCTAGCGTTGGGGGCGAGCAGTACTTC.

The gene calls are TRBV27 and TRBJ1-6, with 10 bases lining up with TRBD1. Germline V gene data show CDR1 as MNHEY and CDR2 as SMNVEV (reference sequence). The CDR3 has 14 residues. V gave up 6 bases and J gave up 9 bases; unmatched junction bases: 5. The CDR3 DNA follows: TGTGCCAGCAGCCCGACAGGGGGCCTTTCACCCCTCCACTTT. It encodes CASSPTGGLSPLHF.

The CDR3 reads CAWNPVRTGGSYEQYF. CDR3 nucleotides: TGTGCCTGGAACCCCGTTCGGACAGGAGGGTCCTACGAGCAGTACTTC. This chain links TRBV30 with TRBJ2-7, with D perhaps matching TRBD1 (7 bases). The CDR3 totals 16 residues. Trimming stripped 4 bases from V and 1 base from J, with 20 bases between. The germline gives CDR1 GTSNPN, CDR2 SVGIG (reference sequence).

CDR3 region: CASSPPGQGALNEQFF. The CDR3, as DNA: TGTGCCAGCAGCCCGCCGGGACAGGGGGCACTCAATGAGCAGTTCTTC. V and J are TRBV7-2 and TRBJ2-1, with 12 bases identical to TRBD1. Germline assignment: CDR1 SGHTA and CDR2 FQGNSA. V shed 5 bases and J 6 bases; nucleotides not matched to a gene: 8. CDR3 size: 16 residues.

This rearrangement joins TRBV10-2 to TRBJ1-4; a possible D gene is TRBD1 (6 bases). This CDR3 spans 16 amino acids. Germline V gene sequence: CDR1 WSHSY, CDR2 SAAADI. Trimming cost V 3 bases and J 8 bases, with 19 bases left between them. The CDR3 loop is CASSEKGGRVGEKLFF. CDR3 DNA: TGCGCCAGCAGTGAAAAGGGGGGGAGGGTCGGCGAAAAACTGTTTTTT.

This chain uses TRBV10-1 with TRBJ2-2; D is unresolved. With 4 bases removed from V and 0 bases from J, the gap between germline ends came to 6 bases. The CDR3 has 14 amino acids. Germline CDR1 is WNHNN and CDR2 is SYGVQD (reference sequence). The CDR3 sequence: CASSVSTNTGELFF. CDR3 bases: TGCGCCAGCAGTGTGTCTACGAACACCGGGGAGCTGTTTTTT.

The V and J genes are TRBV19 and TRBJ2-6; a possible D gene is TRBD2 (5 bases). This CDR3 spans 15 amino acids. Trimming took off 6 bases at V and 0 bases at J, with 9 bases between the two ends. CDR1 and CDR2 from the germline V gene are LNHDA and SQIVND (reference sequence). CDR3 region: CASSGISSGANVLTF. The CDR3 DNA follows: TGTGCCAGTAGCGGGATCAGCTCTGGGGCCAACGTCCTGACTTTC. Complete variable domain (other parts from reference TRBV19 and TRBJ2-6): DGGITQSPKYLFRKEGQNVTLSCEQNLNHDAMYWYRQDPGQGLRLIYYSQIVNDFQKGDIAEGYSVSREKKESFPLTVTSAQKNPTAFYLCASSGISSGANVLTFGAGSRLTVL.